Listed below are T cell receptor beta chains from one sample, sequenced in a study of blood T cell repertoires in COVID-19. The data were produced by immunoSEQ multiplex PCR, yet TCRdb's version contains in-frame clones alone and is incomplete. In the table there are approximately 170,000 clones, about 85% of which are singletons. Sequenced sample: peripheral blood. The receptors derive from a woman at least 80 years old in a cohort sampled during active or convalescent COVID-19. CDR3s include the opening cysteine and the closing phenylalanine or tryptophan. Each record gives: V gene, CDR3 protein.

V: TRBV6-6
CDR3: CASIRTSGRGSYNEQFF

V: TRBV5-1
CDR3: CASSPGYGGGISYNEQFF

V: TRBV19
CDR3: CASSKGLVTYNEQFF

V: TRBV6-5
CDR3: CASNLRVVANYGYTF

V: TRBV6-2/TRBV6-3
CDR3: CASSLGGQPQHF

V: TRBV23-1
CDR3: CASSEQKGQESGDSYNEQFF

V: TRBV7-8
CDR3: CASSRLRWEQASNQPQHF

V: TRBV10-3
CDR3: CAINPGGEGEQFF

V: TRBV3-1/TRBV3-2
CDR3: CATSSRTGTSGGDEQFF

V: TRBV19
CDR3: CATDSGGAGTQYF

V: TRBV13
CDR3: CASSPGTGVAKNIQYF

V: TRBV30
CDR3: CAWSPPLSGGYEQYF

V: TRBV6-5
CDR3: CASSILAANTGELFF

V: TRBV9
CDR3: CASSPSPRDFSVF

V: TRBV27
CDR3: CASSLRGSSLGGSPLHF

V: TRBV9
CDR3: CASSVAGGEANEKLFF

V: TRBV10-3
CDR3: CAISVAGNRMNTEAFF

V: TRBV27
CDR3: CASRKQGAGEKLFF

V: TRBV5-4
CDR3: CASSPGGAGGSYNEQFF

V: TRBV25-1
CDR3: CASSGSGGYTDTQYF

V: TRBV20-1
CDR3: CSASGAGNNQPQHF

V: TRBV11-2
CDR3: CASSRQSNTEAFF

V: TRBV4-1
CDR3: CASSQDLGRITGDGEKLFF

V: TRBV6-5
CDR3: CASGRLGLLNEQFF

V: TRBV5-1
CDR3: CASSRGQALGALHF

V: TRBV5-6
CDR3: CASSFGTGTINYGYTF

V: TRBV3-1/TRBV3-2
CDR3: CASSPRQADNSPLHF

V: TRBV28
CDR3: CASTNSGGRYYGYTF

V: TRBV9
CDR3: CASSPRTGPEAFF

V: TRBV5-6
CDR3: CASSLRDRVNNEQFF

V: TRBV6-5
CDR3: CASRAANTGELFF

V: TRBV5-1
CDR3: CASSQTLLTGGGYNEQFF

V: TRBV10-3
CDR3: CAISLDSPERDTQYF

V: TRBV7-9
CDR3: CASSLLRQANKPTDTQYF

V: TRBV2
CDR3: CASSVGTVDTQYF

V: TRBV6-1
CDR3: CASSESQGPTGELFF

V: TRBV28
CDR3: CASRVGQSYEQYF

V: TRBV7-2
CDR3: CASAGDYNSPLHF

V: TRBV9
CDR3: CASSLDRGLDTGELFF

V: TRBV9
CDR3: CASSASGGWDTQYF

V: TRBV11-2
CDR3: CASSLQGGGAGELFF

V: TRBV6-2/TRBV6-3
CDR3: CASSSGGIGKNIQYF

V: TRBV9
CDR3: CASSPSSSGLTYEQYF

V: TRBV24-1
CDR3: CATSDDAGLFSYNEQFF

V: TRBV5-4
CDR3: CASSTTSGRIQETQYF

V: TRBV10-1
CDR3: CASSRTGNSYEQYF

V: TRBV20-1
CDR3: CSASSGQGYSPLHF

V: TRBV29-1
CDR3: CSVGPQETQYF

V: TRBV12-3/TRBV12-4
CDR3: CASSLHSTDTQYF

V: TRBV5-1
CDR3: CASSAGALDSPLHF

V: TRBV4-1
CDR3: CASSPRTSGNTGELFF

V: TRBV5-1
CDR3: CASSLAGMNYGYTF

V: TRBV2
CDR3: CASRDLTSWSYNEQFF

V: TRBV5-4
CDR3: CASSRRDRLYNEQFF

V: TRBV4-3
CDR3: CASSQDEAFYNEQFF